Shown below are 21 T cell receptor beta chains from a single sample sequenced in a study of shared clonotypes between healthy human individuals. The repertoire was sequenced with immunoSEQ multiplex PCR; TCRdb's copy has only in-frame clones and lacks some. The repertoire holds 100,000 to 130,000 clones, over 65% seen once, with about 24% in the top ten. Sequences were obtained from memory CD8+ T cells sorted from blood. Subset specified: CD45RO+ cells pooled with CCR7-negative TemRA cells. These receptors all come from a woman aged 25 to 39 in good health.

The sample holds a few counts of this clone. This chain joins TRBV11-2 and TRBJ2-7, with 10 positions matching TRBD2. V gave up 5 bases and J gave up 2 bases; unmatched junction bases: 6. Germline V gene sequence: CDR1 SGHAT, CDR2 FQNNGV. This CDR3 is built from 15 residues. The CDR3 spells CASSIGLAETYEQYF. The DNA for the CDR3 is TGTGCCAGCAGCATAGGACTAGCGGAAACCTACGAGCAGTACTTC.

This clone is a singleton in its sample. The genes are TRBV10-1 and TRBJ1-1; no clear D. The CDR3 is 14 residues long. Trimming took 0 bases from V and 7 from J, leaving 12 bases between them. Germline CDR1 and CDR2: WNHNN and SYGVQD (reference sequence). The CDR3 DNA sequence: TGCGCCAGCAGTGAGTCGACTGGGTACGGTGAAGCTTTCTTT. This translates into CASSESTGYGEAFF.

The table lists this clone with many counts. This chain uses TRBV2 with TRBJ2-2; tentative D call: TRBD2 (6 bases). Germline loops: CDR1 SNHLY, CDR2 FYNNEI. Trimming stripped 2 bases from V and 2 bases from J, with 15 bases between. This CDR3 contains 17 residues. DNA of the CDR3: TGTGCCAGCAGTGAATTTTGGTCTAGCGAAAACACCGGGGAGCTGTTTTTT. It encodes CASSEFWSSENTGELFF.

The J gene is TRBJ2-5, the V gene TRBV6-1, with a tentative D call TRBD1 (5 bases). The length of the CDR3 is 17 residues. The germline V gene encodes CDR1 MNHNS and CDR2 SASEGT. Trimming left V 1 base short and J 2 bases short, with 17 bases between. Here the CDR3 reads CASSEGPGLGLQETQYF. CDR3 DNA: TGTGCCAGCAGTGAAGGGCCCGGGTTGGGGCTTCAAGAGACCCAGTACTTC.

This chain connects TRBV5-4 to TRBJ2-7; 11 bases agree with TRBD2. Germline trimming cut 0 bases from V and 4 bases from J; bases unmatched to any gene: 12. Germline assignment: CDR1 SGHNT and CDR2 YYREEE (reference sequence). This CDR3 contains 18 residues. CDR3 loop: CASSLGLAGWKGIYEQYF. The DNA for the CDR3 is TGTGCCAGCAGCTTGGGACTAGCGGGATGGAAGGGGATATACGAGCAGTACTTC.

The rearrangement joins TRBV7-2 to TRBJ2-1; D is unclear. Trimming took 1 base from V and 2 from J, leaving 12 bases between them. Per germline, CDR1 SGHTA and CDR2 FQGNSA. The CDR3 runs 16 residues. CDR3 sequence: CASSLDWEGTYNEQFF. DNA of the CDR3: TGTGCCAGCAGCTTAGATTGGGAAGGGACCTACAATGAGCAGTTCTTC.

This clone was detected only once. This chain uses TRBV7-8 with TRBJ1-2; 9 bases align to TRBD1. J was trimmed by 1 base and V by 5 bases; bases with no gene match: 8. The CDR3 is made up of 16 amino acids. Germline V gene lookup returns CDR1 SGHVS and CDR2 FQNEAQ. The CDR3 sequence: CASSPKGTGINYGYTF. DNA of the CDR3: TGTGCCAGCAGCCCAAAAGGGACAGGGATTAACTATGGCTACACCTTC.

The chain couples TRBV19 to TRBJ2-1; tentative D call: TRBD1 (6 bases). With 4 bases removed from V and 0 bases from J, the gap between germline ends came to 22 bases. CDR3 length: 19 amino acids. Per the germline V gene, CDR1 is LNHDA and CDR2 is SQIVND (reference sequence). CDR3 loop: CASSRGSSGDVSSYNEQFF. The CDR3 nucleotides read TGTGCCAGTAGTAGGGGTTCCTCAGGGGACGTCAGCTCCTACAATGAGCAGTTCTTC.

The chain couples TRBV5-1 to TRBJ2-1, with TRBD2 matching over 14 bases. Trimming took 5 bases from V and 4 from J; bases not matched to a gene: 11. The CDR3 spans 18 residues. Germline V gives CDR1 SGHRS, CDR2 YFSETQ. The CDR3 sequence is CASSWGTSGSRAYNEQFF. In nucleotides, the CDR3 is TGCGCCAGCAGTTGGGGGACTAGCGGGAGCCGGGCTTACAATGAGCAGTTCTTC.

J is TRBJ2-1 and V is TRBV2; no clear D. This CDR3 comprises 15 residues. Germline values: CDR1 SNHLY, CDR2 FYNNEI. V was pared by 1 base and J by 6 bases, with 13 bases between. The CDR3 here is CASSEGANSFNEQFF. As DNA, the CDR3 is TGTGCCAGCAGTGAAGGTGCCAATTCTTTCAATGAGCAGTTCTTC.

This rearrangement joins TRBV11-2 to TRBJ2-5; tentative D call: TRBD2 (5 bases). The germline CDR1 and CDR2 sequences are SGHAT and FQNNGV. The CDR3 consists of 11 residues. V was trimmed by 5 bases and J by 11 bases, leaving 12 bases between them. CDR3 DNA sequence: TGTGCCAGCAGCCCCTACGGGGAGCAGTACTTC. Its translation: CASSPYGEQYF.

This chain links TRBV19 with TRBJ2-7; 7 nucleotides agree with TRBD2. Losses at the gene ends were 3 bases for V and 4 bases for J; bases not matched to a gene: 12. Germline assignment: CDR1 LNHDA and CDR2 SQIVND (reference sequence). CDR3 length: 16 residues. CDR3 sequence: CASSIFGSGTGYEQYF. Written as DNA, the CDR3 is TGTGCCAGTAGTATTTTTGGCAGCGGGACTGGGTACGAGCAGTACTTC.

Details on this clone: This may stem from a read error, because a much larger clone lies one nucleotide away. The chain has TRBV4-1 and TRBJ2-1; 10 nucleotides match TRBD2. CDR1 and CDR2 (germline): MGHRA, YSYEKL. Trimming at V came to 0 bases and at J to 2 bases, leaving 1 base not matched to a gene. The CDR3 is 16 residues long. In DNA form, the CDR3 reads TGCGCCAGCAGCCAAGATGGGACTAGCGCCTACAATGAGCAGTTCTTC. It encodes CASSQDGTSAYNEQFF.

This sequence joins TRBV7-9 and TRBJ2-2, with 9 bases matching TRBD2. CDR1 and CDR2 from the germline V gene are SEHNR and FQNEAQ (reference sequence). The CDR3 consists of 18 residues. V lost 4 bases to trimming and J lost 4 bases; unmatched junction nucleotides: 13. DNA for the CDR3: TGTGCCAGCAGCTATGGGCCTAGCGGGATTATGGGCACCGGGGAGCTGTTTTTT. It encodes CASSYGPSGIMGTGELFF.

CDR3 coding DNA: TGTGCCAGCACCCTTGCCCAAGGGATGAACACTGAAGCTTTCTTT. It is translated as CASTLAQGMNTEAFF. The chain employs TRBV28 and TRBJ1-1; the D is unclear. The CDR3 is 15 amino acids. Germline CDR1 reads MDHEN; CDR2 reads SYDVKM. V lost 7 bases to trimming and J lost 0 bases, with 15 bases between them.

The V call is TRBV4-2, the J call TRBJ2-5; D uncertain. V was trimmed by 5 bases and J by 2 bases, leaving 15 bases between them. From germline, CDR1 is LGHNA and CDR2 YNFKEQ. This CDR3 is 15 amino acids long. CDR3 region: CASSLHGLVQETQYF. Here the CDR3 DNA reads TGTGCCAGCAGCTTGCACGGGTTGGTACAAGAGACCCAGTACTTC.

This clone was counted ten times or more. The J gene is TRBJ2-3, the V gene TRBV7-9; D might be TRBD1 (7 bases). The CDR3 runs 15 residues. V was clipped by 5 bases and J by 0 bases, with 12 bases between them. Per germline, CDR1 SEHNR and CDR2 FQNEAQ (reference sequence). The CDR3, as DNA: TGTGCCAGCAGCCCAGGGGGGACGAGCACAGATACGCAGTATTTT. It specifies CASSPGGTSTDTQYF.

The CDR3 loop is CASSYRGLAGVYEQYF. CDR3 coding DNA: TGTGCCAGCAGTTACAGAGGACTAGCGGGTGTGTACGAGCAGTACTTC. The chain is built from TRBV6-5 and TRBJ2-7, with 11 nucleotides matching TRBD2. CDR3 length: 16 amino acids. V was clipped by 2 bases and J by 4 bases; unmatched bases: 7. Germline V gene lookup returns CDR1 MNHEY and CDR2 SVGAGI.

The chain recombines TRBV27 with TRBJ1-1; no firm D call. This CDR3 comprises 14 residues. Trimming pared 5 bases from V and 0 bases from J, leaving 10 bases between. Germline assignment: CDR1 MNHEY and CDR2 SMNVEV (reference sequence). The CDR3 spells CASSLNTLNTEAFF. CDR3 coding DNA: TGTGCCAGCAGTCTTAATACACTGAACACTGAAGCTTTCTTT.

The chain recombines TRBV28 with TRBJ1-3; 8 bases line up with TRBD1. Germline loops: CDR1 MDHEN, CDR2 SYDVKM. V lost 7 bases, J lost 4 bases, and 15 bases stayed unmatched. The CDR3 consists of 17 residues. The CDR3 protein is CASTHLDRAYKGNTIYF. The CDR3 coding sequence is TGTGCCAGCACCCACCTGGACAGGGCCTATAAGGGAAACACCATATATTTT.

This chain joins TRBV28 and TRBJ2-1, with TRBD2 matching over 12 bases. V shed 6 bases, J shed 7 bases, and the junction held 7 bases outside the gene matches. The germline V gene encodes CDR1 MDHEN and CDR2 SYDVKM. This CDR3 has 15 residues. CDR3 bases: TGTGCCAGCAGCACCCTAGCGGGAGGGCCAAATGAGCAGTTCTTC. Translated: CASSTLAGGPNEQFF.